This T cell receptor (beta chain) was retrieved from a study of monozygotic twins with inflammatory bowel disease. Study outcomes and limitations: Possibly reflecting limited power, no difference in repertoire similarity was found between concordant and discordant twins.

About this clonotype itself: Antigen unknown.

Molecular identifiers with 6-nucleotide sample barcodes were added during cDNA synthesis via template switching. Amplification used two nested PCRs: about 17 cycles, then around 9 cycles, on TCRalpha/TCRbeta cDNA. One entry per CDR3 protein, without DNA, is what TCRdb gives after re-calling the 5' RACE reads. The sample has roughly 320,000 distinct CDR3 sequences; the top ten hold over 5.5%. CDR1 and CDR2 (germline): SGHTA, FQGNSA. CDR3 length: 17 amino acids. The source of this sequence is a human donor with ulcerative colitis or Crohn's disease, or a healthy co-twin of an affected twin (not recorded which). Source material: blood. The J gene is TRBJ2-7, the V gene TRBV7-2; the D call of TRBD2 rests on TCRdb alone, since no DNA is present to check it. CDR3: CASSGRGGRAGMHEQYF. Filled out from reference TRBV7-2 and TRBJ2-7, the complete variable domain reads GAGVSQSPSNKVTEKGKDVELRCDPISGHTALYWYRQSLGQGLEFLIYFQGNSAPDKSGLPSDRFSAERTGGSVSTLTIQRTQQEDSAVYLCASSGRGGRAGMHEQYFGPGTRLTVT.